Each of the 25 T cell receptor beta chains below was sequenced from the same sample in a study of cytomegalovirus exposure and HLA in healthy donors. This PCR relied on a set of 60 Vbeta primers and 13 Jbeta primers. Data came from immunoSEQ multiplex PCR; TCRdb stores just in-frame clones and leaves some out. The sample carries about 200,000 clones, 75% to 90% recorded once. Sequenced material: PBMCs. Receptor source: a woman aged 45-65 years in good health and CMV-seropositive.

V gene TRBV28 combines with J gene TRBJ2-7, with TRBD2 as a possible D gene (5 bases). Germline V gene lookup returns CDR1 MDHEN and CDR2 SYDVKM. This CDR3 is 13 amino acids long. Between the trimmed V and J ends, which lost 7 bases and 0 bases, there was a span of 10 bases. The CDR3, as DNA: TGTGCCAGCACCTTAAGCGGCTCCTACGAGCAGTACTTC. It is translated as CASTLSGSYEQYF.

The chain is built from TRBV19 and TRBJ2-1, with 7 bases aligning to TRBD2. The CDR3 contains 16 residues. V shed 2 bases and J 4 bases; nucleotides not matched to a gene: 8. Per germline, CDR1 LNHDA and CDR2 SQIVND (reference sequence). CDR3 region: CASSISRGDPYNEQFF. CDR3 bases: TGTGCCAGTAGTATAAGCCGGGGGGACCCTTACAATGAGCAGTTCTTC.

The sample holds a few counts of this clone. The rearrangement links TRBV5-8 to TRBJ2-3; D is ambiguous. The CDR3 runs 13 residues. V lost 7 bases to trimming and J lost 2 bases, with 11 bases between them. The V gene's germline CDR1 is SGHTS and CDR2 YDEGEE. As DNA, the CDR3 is TGTGCCAGCGACACAACTTTCACAGATACGCAGTATTTT. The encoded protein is CASDTTFTDTQYF. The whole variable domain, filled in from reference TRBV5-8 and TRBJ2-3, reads EAGVTQSPTHLIKTRGQQATLRCSPISGHTSVYWYQQALGLGLQFLLWYDEGEERNRGNFPPRFSGRQFPNYSSELNVNALELEDSALYLCASDTTFTDTQYFGPGTRLTVL.

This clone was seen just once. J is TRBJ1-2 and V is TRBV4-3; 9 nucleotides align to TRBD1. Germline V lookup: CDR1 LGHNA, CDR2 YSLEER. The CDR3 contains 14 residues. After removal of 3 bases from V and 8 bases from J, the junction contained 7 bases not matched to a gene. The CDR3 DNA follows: TGCGCCAGCAGCCAGATGGACAGGGGAGGCGGCTACACCTTC. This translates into CASSQMDRGGGYTF.

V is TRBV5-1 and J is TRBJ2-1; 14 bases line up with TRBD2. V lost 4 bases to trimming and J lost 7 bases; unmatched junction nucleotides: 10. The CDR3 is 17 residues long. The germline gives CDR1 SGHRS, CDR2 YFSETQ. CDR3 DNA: TGCGCCAGCAGCCCTGGACTAGCGGGGGGCCTTAGGAATGAGCAGTTCTTC. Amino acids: CASSPGLAGGLRNEQFF.

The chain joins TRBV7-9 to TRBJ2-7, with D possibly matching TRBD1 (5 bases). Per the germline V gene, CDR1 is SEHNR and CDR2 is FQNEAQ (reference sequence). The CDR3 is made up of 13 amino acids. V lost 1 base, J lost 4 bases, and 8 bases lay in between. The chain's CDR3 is CASSLGAGYEQYF. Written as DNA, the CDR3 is TGTGCCAGCAGCTTAGGTGCAGGGTACGAGCAGTACTTC.

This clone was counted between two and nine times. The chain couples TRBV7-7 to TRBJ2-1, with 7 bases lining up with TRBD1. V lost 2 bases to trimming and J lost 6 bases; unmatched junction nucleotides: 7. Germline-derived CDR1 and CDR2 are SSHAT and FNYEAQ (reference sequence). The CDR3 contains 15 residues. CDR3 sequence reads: CASSLRGGAVNEQFF. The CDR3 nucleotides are TGTGCCAGCAGCTTAAGAGGGGGCGCTGTCAATGAGCAGTTCTTC.

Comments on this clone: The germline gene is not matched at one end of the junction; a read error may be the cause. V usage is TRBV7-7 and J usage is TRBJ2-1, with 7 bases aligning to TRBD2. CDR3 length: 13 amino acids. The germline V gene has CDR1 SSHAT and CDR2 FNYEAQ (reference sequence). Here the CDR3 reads CASSPSGDNEQFF. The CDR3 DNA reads TGTGCTAGCAGCCCTAGCGGAGACAATGAGCAGTTCTTC.

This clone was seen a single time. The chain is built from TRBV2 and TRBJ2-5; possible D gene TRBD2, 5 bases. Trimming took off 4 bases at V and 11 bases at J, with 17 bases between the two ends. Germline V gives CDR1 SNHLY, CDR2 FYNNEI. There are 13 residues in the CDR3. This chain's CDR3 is CASSVGILYGQYF. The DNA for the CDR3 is TGTGCCAGCAGTGTCGGGATCCTCTACGGGCAGTACTTC.

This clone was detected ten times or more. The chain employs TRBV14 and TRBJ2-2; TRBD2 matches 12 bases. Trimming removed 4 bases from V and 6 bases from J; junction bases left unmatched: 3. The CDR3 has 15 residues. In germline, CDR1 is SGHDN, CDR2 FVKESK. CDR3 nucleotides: TGTGCCAGCAGCCTACTAGCGGGGGGTGCCGGGGAGCTGTTTTTT. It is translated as CASSLLAGGAGELFF.

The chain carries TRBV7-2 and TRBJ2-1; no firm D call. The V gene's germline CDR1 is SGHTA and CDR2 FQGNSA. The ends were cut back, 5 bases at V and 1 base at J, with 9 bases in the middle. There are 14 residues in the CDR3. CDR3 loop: CASSPLPSYNEQFF. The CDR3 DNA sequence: TGTGCCAGCAGCCCCCTTCCGTCCTACAATGAGCAGTTCTTC.

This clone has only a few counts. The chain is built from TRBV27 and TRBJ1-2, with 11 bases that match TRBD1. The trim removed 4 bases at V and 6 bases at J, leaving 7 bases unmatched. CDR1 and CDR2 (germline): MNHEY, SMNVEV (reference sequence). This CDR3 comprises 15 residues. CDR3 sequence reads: CASSSGQGVRNGYTF. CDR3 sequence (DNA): TGTGCCAGCAGTTCGGGACAGGGGGTCCGGAATGGCTACACCTTC.

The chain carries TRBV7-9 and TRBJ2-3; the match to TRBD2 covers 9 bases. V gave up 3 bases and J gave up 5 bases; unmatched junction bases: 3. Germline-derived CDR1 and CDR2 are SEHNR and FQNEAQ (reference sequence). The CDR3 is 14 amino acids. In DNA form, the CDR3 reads TGTGCCAGCAGCTTTAGCGGGGGTGGAGATACGCAGTATTTT. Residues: CASSFSGGGDTQYF.

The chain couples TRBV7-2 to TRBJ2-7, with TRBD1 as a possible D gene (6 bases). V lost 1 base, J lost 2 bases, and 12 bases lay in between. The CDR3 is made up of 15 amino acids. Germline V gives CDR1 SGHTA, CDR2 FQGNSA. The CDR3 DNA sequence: TGTGCCAGCAGCTTAGAGACAGGTGGTGCCTACGAGCAGTACTTC. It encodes CASSLETGGAYEQYF.

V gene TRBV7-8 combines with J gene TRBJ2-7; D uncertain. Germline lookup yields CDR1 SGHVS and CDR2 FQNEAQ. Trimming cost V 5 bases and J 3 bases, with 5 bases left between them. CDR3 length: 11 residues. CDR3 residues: CASSPSYEQYF. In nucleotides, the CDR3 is TGTGCCAGCAGCCCCAGCTACGAGCAGTACTTC.

The CDR3 coding sequence is TGCGCCAGCAGTGCCGGGACAGGGCTTTCATCTGGGGAGCTGTTTTTT. The encoded protein is CASSAGTGLSSGELFF. The chain joins TRBV10-1 to TRBJ2-2; TRBD1 matches at 9 bases. V shed 4 bases, J shed 8 bases, and the junction held 11 bases outside the gene matches. Germline V gives CDR1 WNHNN, CDR2 SYGVQD (reference sequence). There are 16 residues in the CDR3.

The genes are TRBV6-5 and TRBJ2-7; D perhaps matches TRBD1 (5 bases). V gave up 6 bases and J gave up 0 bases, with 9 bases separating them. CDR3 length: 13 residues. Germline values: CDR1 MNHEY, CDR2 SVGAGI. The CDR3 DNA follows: TGTGCCAGCAGCAGGGCTAGCTCCTACGAGCAGTACTTC. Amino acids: CASSRASSYEQYF.

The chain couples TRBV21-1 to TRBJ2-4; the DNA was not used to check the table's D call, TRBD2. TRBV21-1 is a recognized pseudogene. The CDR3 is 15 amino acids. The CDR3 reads CASSKGGNDKNSQYF. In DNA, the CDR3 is TGTGCCAGCAGCAAAGGCGGGAACGACAAAAACAGTCAGTACTTC.

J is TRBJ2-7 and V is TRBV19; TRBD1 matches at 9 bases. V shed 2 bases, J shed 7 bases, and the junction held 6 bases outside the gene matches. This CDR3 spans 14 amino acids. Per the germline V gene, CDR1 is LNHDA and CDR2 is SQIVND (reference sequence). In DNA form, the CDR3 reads TGTGCCAGTAGTATAAGGGGACAGGGAGGTGAGCAGTACTTC. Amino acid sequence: CASSIRGQGGEQYF.

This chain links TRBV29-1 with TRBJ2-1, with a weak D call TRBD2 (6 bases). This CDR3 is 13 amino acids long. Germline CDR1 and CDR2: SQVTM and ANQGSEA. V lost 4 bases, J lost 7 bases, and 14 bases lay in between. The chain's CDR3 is CSVGSGVLNEQFF. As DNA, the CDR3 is TGCAGCGTTGGATCGGGAGTACTTAATGAGCAGTTCTTC.

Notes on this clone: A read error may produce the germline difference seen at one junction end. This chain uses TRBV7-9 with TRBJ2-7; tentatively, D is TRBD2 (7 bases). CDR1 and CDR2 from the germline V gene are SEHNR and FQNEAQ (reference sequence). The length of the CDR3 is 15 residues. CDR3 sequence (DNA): TGTTCCAGCAGCCCCCGGGGCGGGGGCTACTACGAGCAGTACTTC. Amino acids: CSSSPRGGGYYEQYF.

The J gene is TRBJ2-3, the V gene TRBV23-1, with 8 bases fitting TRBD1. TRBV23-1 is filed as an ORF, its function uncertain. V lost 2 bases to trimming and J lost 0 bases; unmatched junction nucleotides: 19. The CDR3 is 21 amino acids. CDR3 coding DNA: TGCGCCAGCAGTCAAACCAAGCAGGGGGCGCAGGATTCCAGGAGCACAGATACGCAGTATTTT. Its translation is CASSQTKQGAQDSRSTDTQYF.

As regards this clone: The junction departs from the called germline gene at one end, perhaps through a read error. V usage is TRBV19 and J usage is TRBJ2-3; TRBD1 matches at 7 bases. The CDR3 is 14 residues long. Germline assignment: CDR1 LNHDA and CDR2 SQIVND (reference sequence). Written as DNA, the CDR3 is TGTGCCAGTAGGATAGACAGGGGCACAGATACGCAGTATTTT. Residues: CASRIDRGTDTQYF.

The CDR3 bases are TGTGCCAGCAGCAAAGGGGTAGCGGGGACCCAAGAGACCCAGTACTTC. Translated, it gives CASSKGVAGTQETQYF. The rearrangement uses TRBV7-9 and TRBJ2-5, with 8 bases aligning to TRBD2. With 5 bases clipped from V and 1 base from J, the junction kept 9 bases outside the gene matches. There are 16 residues in the CDR3. Germline CDR1 is SEHNR and CDR2 is FQNEAQ (reference sequence).

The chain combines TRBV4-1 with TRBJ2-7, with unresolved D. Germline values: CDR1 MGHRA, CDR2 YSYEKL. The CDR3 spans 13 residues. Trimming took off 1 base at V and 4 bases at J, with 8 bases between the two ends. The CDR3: CASSQATFYEQYF. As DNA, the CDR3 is TGCGCCAGCAGCCAAGCTACCTTTTACGAGCAGTACTTC.